This T cell receptor (beta chain) was found in a study of OX40 agonist ivuxolimab in advanced cancers. A note on the overall study: Ivuxolimab, which targeted the costimulatory receptor OX40 (CD134), was an agonistic, fully human IgG2 monoclonal antibody. Intravenous ivuxolimab was administered to patients every 2 weeks at six dose levels: 0.01, 0.1, 0.3, 1.5, 3 and 10 mg/kg. Of the 52 patients in dose escalation, some 20 had hepatocellular carcinoma, roughly 15 had melanoma, 9 had renal cell carcinoma and 9 had head and neck cancer. In the dose-escalation cohort, 82.7% of patients were male, and the mean age was roughly 60 years with a range of roughly 23 to 79. Patients were allowed to have had prior anti-PD-1, anti-PD-L1 or anti-CTLA-4 therapy, and 40% of the dose-escalation patients had been treated with checkpoint inhibitors. Partial responses occurred in three dose-escalation patients, of whom one had hepatocellular carcinoma and two had cutaneous melanoma. Peripheral TCRbeta sequencing aimed to test whether ivuxolimab altered TCR sequence diversity and caused clonal T-cell expansion. The monotherapy dose-escalation portion (N of about 47 patients) of the phase I ivuxolimab trial is reported in the paper. Here is what the overall study found, with its caveats: At doses of 0.1 to 3.0 mg/kg, clonal expansion of both CD4+ and CD8+ T cells in blood was seen between baseline and week 6. The antigen specificity of the clonally expanded peripheral T cells was not determined. Low levels of normalized T-cell clonal expansion were also seen in some nonresponding patients. After ivuxolimab, expanded clones were on average more numerous among CD8+ T cells than among CD4+ T cells. In partial responders in the 0.1-3.0 mg/kg groups, normalized peripheral clonal expansion was found to be among the lowest, especially among CD8+ T cells.

Genomic DNA was extracted from sorted cells for sequencing of the TCRbeta CDR3 region. The immunoSEQ Assay was used to sequence the TCRbeta CDR3 regions. Not all clones reach the TCRdb copy of this immuneACCESS table, which keeps in-frame sequences only. Checked studies attribute under half of the gap to unresolved V genes and leave the rest unexplained. In this sample the table shows approximately 74,000 clones, 65% to 90% of which occur a single time. The top ten hold roughly 0.5% of the sample. Patients with autoimmune disease history or receiving systemic immunosuppression were excluded from the trial. In every dose cohort, peripheral blood was drawn for TCR sequencing at baseline, cycle 4 day 1, and cycle 7 day 1. The samples were taken from a phase I, first-in-human, multicenter, open-label dose-escalation trial of ivuxolimab. Adults with locally advanced or metastatic head and neck squamous cell, hepatocellular, melanoma or renal cell carcinoma were enrolled in the trial. Before TCR sequencing, CD4+ T cells and CD8+ T cells were sorted from peripheral blood as separate populations.

Comments on this clone: What antigen it recognizes has not been identified. Within one base of it there is no much larger clone, and no base qualities were kept.

As encoded in the germline V gene, CDR1 is MNHNS while CDR2 is SASEGT. V loses 3 bases, J loses 0 bases, and the germline ends lie 9 bases apart. Spanning cysteine to phenylalanine, the CDR3 consists of 16 amino acids. The retained sequence is limited to the CDR3, 48 bases, with the frame set at the first base. Sample: CD4+ or CD8+ T cells sorted from blood, taken in a trial of the OX40 agonist ivuxolimab. The sequence joins TRBV6-1 to TRBJ1-6; the D gene cannot be named for sure. The clonotype was recovered from an adult with an advanced solid tumor such as melanoma, head and neck, liver or kidney cancer. The CDR3 corresponds to CASSDRQSSYNSPLHF. The sequenced DNA: TGTGCCAGCAGTGATAGGCAGTCCTCCTATAATTCACCCCTCCACTTT.